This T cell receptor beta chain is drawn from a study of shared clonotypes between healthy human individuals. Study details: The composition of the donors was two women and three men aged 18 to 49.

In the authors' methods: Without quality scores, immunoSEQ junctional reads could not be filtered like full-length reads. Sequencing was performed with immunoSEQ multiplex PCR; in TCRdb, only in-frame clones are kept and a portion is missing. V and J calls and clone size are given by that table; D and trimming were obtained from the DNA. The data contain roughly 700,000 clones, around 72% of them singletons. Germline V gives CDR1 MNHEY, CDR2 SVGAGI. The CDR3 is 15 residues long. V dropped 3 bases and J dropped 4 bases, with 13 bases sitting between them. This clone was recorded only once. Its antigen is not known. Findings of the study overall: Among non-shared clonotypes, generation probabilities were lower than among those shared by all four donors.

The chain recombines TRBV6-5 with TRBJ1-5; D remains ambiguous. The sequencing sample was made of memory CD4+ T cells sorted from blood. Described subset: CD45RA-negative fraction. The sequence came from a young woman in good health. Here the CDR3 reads CASSYDGTLNQPQHF. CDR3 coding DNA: TGTGCCAGCAGTTATGACGGAACCCTAAATCAGCCCCAGCATTTT.